A selection of T cell receptor beta chains follows, all from one sample in a study of cytomegalovirus exposure and HLA in healthy donors. The assay was immunoSEQ multiplex PCR, and TCRdb's table has in-frame clones only and misses some. The sample has under 150,000 clones; 70% to 85% are singletons. The source material was PBMCs. Receptors originate from a male donor in good health and CMV-seronegative. CDR3s leave out the opening cysteine and the closing phenylalanine or tryptophan. A D gene is named only where the DNA matches it firmly. Size tells how often a clone was seen (once, few, many) or the class of an expanded clone, and some rows leave it out.

CDR3 protein: SAQLDSIVGYGYT
V gene: TRBV29-1
D gene: .
clone size: .

CDR3 protein: ASSSSPWDRGREETQY
V gene: TRBV19
D gene: TRBD1
clone size: .

CDR3 protein: ASRSGIGKYSNQPQH
V gene: TRBV10-2
D gene: .
clone size: .

CDR3 protein: ASSQDRGGYNEQF
V gene: TRBV4-2
D gene: .
clone size: .

CDR3 protein: ASSSAGTGGYEQY
V gene: TRBV5-6
D gene: TRBD1
clone size: .

CDR3 protein: ASRRLAGGRSGELF
V gene: TRBV5-4
D gene: TRBD2
clone size: .

CDR3 protein: ASSQEVAGVSSENEQF
V gene: TRBV4-3
D gene: TRBD2
clone size: .

CDR3 protein: ASSPIPGQGADTQY
V gene: TRBV27
D gene: TRBD1
clone size: .

CDR3 protein: ASFSGRETQY
V gene: TRBV10-1
D gene: TRBD2
clone size: .

CDR3 protein: ASSAPGLALNEQY
V gene: TRBV2
D gene: TRBD2
clone size: .

CDR3 protein: ASSGSGRGYT
V gene: TRBV9
D gene: .
clone size: .

CDR3 protein: ASSLRTSYEQY
V gene: TRBV27
D gene: .
clone size: .

CDR3 protein: ASSYSGTGPDTQY
V gene: TRBV6-5
D gene: TRBD1
clone size: .

CDR3 protein: ASNTGKIPYEQY
V gene: TRBV6-1
D gene: .
clone size: .

CDR3 protein: SVVGTASTDTQY
V gene: TRBV29-1
D gene: TRBD1
clone size: few

CDR3 protein: AIGAVSNEQF
V gene: TRBV10-3
D gene: .
clone size: .

CDR3 protein: ASSEAALLAWGNSPLH
V gene: TRBV6-1
D gene: .
clone size: .

CDR3 protein: ASSELAGERGQF
V gene: TRBV5-6
D gene: TRBD2
clone size: .

CDR3 protein: ASSFGTSGEETQY
V gene: TRBV5-1
D gene: TRBD2
clone size: .

CDR3 protein: ASSYRDRRTEAF
V gene: TRBV6-5
D gene: TRBD1
clone size: few

CDR3 protein: ASSAVGGENIQY
V gene: TRBV2
D gene: TRBD2
clone size: .

CDR3 protein: ASTDTKPYEQY
V gene: TRBV6-5
D gene: .
clone size: .

CDR3 protein: ASSFQLQGRDEKLF
V gene: TRBV5-1
D gene: .
clone size: once

CDR3 protein: ASSRYRTEPTAGYGYT
V gene: TRBV4-3
D gene: .
clone size: .

CDR3 protein: ASLNSGTSGRTTYNEQF
V gene: TRBV10-2
D gene: TRBD2
clone size: .

CDR3 protein: AWSFTSGRYNEQF
V gene: TRBV30
D gene: TRBD2
clone size: .

CDR3 protein: ASSYRGIGYGYT
V gene: TRBV6-5
D gene: .
clone size: .

CDR3 protein: ASSLGTLAYEQY
V gene: TRBV5-1
D gene: .
clone size: .

CDR3 protein: ASSPRAGREFGTGELF
V gene: TRBV11-2
D gene: .
clone size: .

CDR3 protein: ASTNHRGGGTEAF
V gene: TRBV28
D gene: TRBD1
clone size: .

CDR3 protein: ASSLEASSGNEQF
V gene: TRBV5-1
D gene: TRBD2
clone size: few

CDR3 protein: ASSSWREGGGELF
V gene: TRBV11-2
D gene: TRBD2
clone size: .

CDR3 protein: ASSVDPGSDTQY
V gene: TRBV9
D gene: .
clone size: .

CDR3 protein: ASSPSGEGETQY
V gene: TRBV5-1
D gene: TRBD2
clone size: few

CDR3 protein: ASSSLLGSYNEQF
V gene: TRBV5-4
D gene: .
clone size: once

CDR3 protein: ASSETPTGYT
V gene: TRBV2
D gene: .
clone size: .

CDR3 protein: ASSLVEASGRQF
V gene: TRBV7-2
D gene: TRBD2
clone size: .

CDR3 protein: SADQGPNSGNTIY
V gene: TRBV29-1
D gene: .
clone size: .

CDR3 protein: ASSISGGSYNEQF
V gene: TRBV27
D gene: TRBD2
clone size: .

CDR3 protein: AWSLDTYNEQF
V gene: TRBV30
D gene: .
clone size: .

CDR3 protein: ASSPPGNEQF
V gene: TRBV7-9
D gene: .
clone size: few

CDR3 protein: ASSLPRVEKLF
V gene: TRBV28
D gene: .
clone size: .

CDR3 protein: ASSMGQNNEKLF
V gene: TRBV6-5
D gene: TRBD1
clone size: .

CDR3 protein: ASSSGLRNTIY
V gene: TRBV5-4
D gene: .
clone size: .

CDR3 protein: ASSPRPVGVSGYT
V gene: TRBV7-2
D gene: .
clone size: .

CDR3 protein: ATSRGGSALAF
V gene: TRBV15
D gene: .
clone size: once

CDR3 protein: SVEGTGGPNYEQY
V gene: TRBV29-1
D gene: TRBD1
clone size: .

CDR3 protein: ASSLYGLAGGMNTGELF
V gene: TRBV7-2
D gene: TRBD2
clone size: .

CDR3 protein: ASSSGSKETQY
V gene: TRBV28
D gene: .
clone size: .

CDR3 protein: ASSLSAEQY
V gene: TRBV7-9
D gene: .
clone size: .

CDR3 protein: ASSLSGDTEAF
V gene: TRBV27
D gene: .
clone size: .

CDR3 protein: ASSSGTGDYEQY
V gene: TRBV27
D gene: TRBD1
clone size: .